This TCR beta chain was retrieved from a study of human T cells and chemical hapten exposure. TCRdb recomputed calls from the RACE reads with MiXCR, one row per CDR3 protein. There are fewer than 40,000 distinct CDR3 sequences in the sample; roughly an eighth occur only once, and around 2.5% lies in the top ten. V shed 4 bases and J shed 3 bases, with 18 bases lying between them. This CDR3 has 16 amino acids. CDR1 MDHEN and CDR2 SYDVKM come from the germline V gene. The time point is: patch test 3, about 24 weeks after DPC sensitization. Sample treatment: therapeutic diphenylcyclopropenone sensitization with weekly scalp DPC. RNA extraction used unfractionated whole blood as the source of total RNA.

This receptor was identified in a woman in her thirties or forties with alopecia areata. Some clones in this sample may be carry-over from other donors' samples. This chain joins TRBV28 and TRBJ1-1; a possible D gene is TRBD1 (5 bases). The sample here was whole blood, taken in connection with sensitization to the hapten diphenylcyclopropenone (DPC). The CDR3 sequence is CASSSPGRGVYTEAFF. CDR3 nucleotides: TGTGCCAGCAGTTCCCCGGGACGGGGAGTTTACACTGAAGCTTTCTTT.